This entry is about one T cell receptor (beta chain). These data are taken from a study of T cell changes during pregnancy in multiple sclerosis. Some clones are missing from TCRdb's copy, which holds only in-frame ones; the method was immunoSEQ multiplex PCR. The sample comprises 20,000 to 30,000 clones, 90% of which are singletons, and 9% to 9.5% rests with the top ten. This CDR3 has 13 amino acids. Trimming took 10 bases from V and 10 from J, leaving 22 bases between them. From germline, CDR1 is MGHDK and CDR2 SYGVNS. The material was CD8+ T cells from peripheral blood mononuclear cells, obtained in the third trimester of pregnancy. This TCR was sampled from a female donor in good health, enrolled as a control in a pregnancy study. The chain couples TRBV25-1 to TRBJ2-5, with a weak D call TRBD2 (6 bases). CDR3 region: CATSGDRGSFQYF. Here the CDR3 DNA reads TGTGCCACATCGGGGGACCGCGGTTCTTTCCAGTACTTC.